This T cell receptor beta chain was identified in a study of T cells after yellow fever vaccination. This clonotype was found a few times. Its specificity is not known. The study, taken as a whole, reports: Clones from primary vaccination mostly reappeared after the booster (96% CD4, approximately 91% CD8).

The V end was cut by 2 bases, the J end by 2 bases, with 4 bases between. This CDR3 has 13 residues. Germline CDR1 is SEHNR and CDR2 is FQNEAQ (reference sequence). Researchers made TCR cDNA using 5'RACE template switching, and this step added a universal primer site and UMIs. TCRdb called the 5' RACE reads again in MiXCR, with one record for every CDR3 protein. The sample yields 200,000 or so distinct CDR3 sequences, 6.5% to 7.5% seen once. Sequenced material: CD4+ T cells sorted from PBMCs, taken on the day of the yellow fever booster vaccination. The chain carries TRBV7-9 and TRBJ1-3; D gene ambiguous. This receptor was identified in a man between 25 and 39 years old who received the YFV17D yellow fever vaccine. Here the CDR3 DNA reads TGTGCCAGCAGCTTAAACGCTGGAAACACCATATATTTT. Translated, it gives CASSLNAGNTIYF.